This TCR beta chain was obtained from a study of T cells in Graves' hyperthyroidism and ophthalmopathy. The TCR beta CDR3 regions underwent amplification using RNA transcripts as the source. First-round RT-PCR targeting the TCR CDR3 was performed with the HTBI primer set. TCRdb called the multiplex PCR reads again in MiXCR, with one record for every CDR3 protein. This sample has 690,000 or so distinct CDR3 sequences, with 18% found just once. This clonotype was detected only a few times. Antigen unknown. The V and J ends lost 0 bases and 3 bases respectively, with 6 bases between them. CDR3 size: 13 residues. Per germline, CDR1 LNHNV and CDR2 YYDKDF (reference sequence). Regarding the study as a whole: Most expanded thyroid clonotypes above 0.001 also appeared in blood. From stable hyperthyroidism, ophthalmopathy was separated by a 13 V-J model.

Source material: blood. The receptor was derived from a woman aged 45-60 years with Graves' hyperthyroidism that later progressed to Graves' ophthalmopathy. The chain combines TRBV15 with TRBJ2-7; D is undetermined. The CDR3 nucleotides read TGTGCCACCAGCAGAGATCCGAACTACGAGCAGTACTTC. It is translated as CATSRDPNYEQYF.